This TCR beta chain comes out of a study of graft-versus-host responses after intestinal transplantation. Generated by immunoSEQ multiplex PCR, the TCRdb table keeps only in-frame clones and is missing some. The sample shows more than 95,000 clones, just over 90% of them seen only once. In the case of this clone: Its antigen is still unknown.

CDR3 size: 15 residues. CDR1 and CDR2 from the germline V gene are SGHTA and FQGNSA. The V segment lost 4 bases and the J segment 6 bases; nucleotides outside the gene matches: 8. The V gene is TRBV7-2, the J gene TRBJ2-7; 11 bases agree with TRBD2. The sequence came from a human donor who received an intestinal transplant. The sequencing here drew on unstimulated CD4+ T cells sorted from spleen or lymph node cells, taken before intestinal transplant. Here the CDR3 reads CASSWYSGGAGEQYF. For the CDR3, the DNA is TGTGCCAGCAGCTGGTATAGCGGGGGGGCAGGCGAGCAGTACTTC. The whole variable domain, filled in from reference TRBV7-2 and TRBJ2-7, reads GAGVSQSPSNKVTEKGKDVELRCDPISGHTALYWYRQSLGQGLEFLIYFQGNSAPDKSGLPSDRFSAERTGGSVSTLTIQRTQQEDSAVYLCASSWYSGGAGEQYFGPGTRLTVT.